This TCR beta chain comes out of a study of cytomegalovirus exposure and HLA in healthy donors. This clone was found a few times. This table comes from immunoSEQ multiplex PCR, and its TCRdb copy is limited to in-frame clones, with some not included. The sample lists more than 300,000 clones; approximately 90% were seen once. V lost 2 bases, J lost 0 bases, and 10 bases lay in between. The CDR3 totals 15 residues. Germline CDR1 reads KGHSH; CDR2 reads LQKENI. The rearrangement links TRBV18 to TRBJ1-2, with TRBD1 as a possible D gene (5 bases). The sequence was collected from a woman between 18 and 29 years old in good health and CMV-seronegative. The sample taken for sequencing was PBMCs. Here the CDR3 reads CASSPGARPNYGYTF. The CDR3 DNA sequence: TGTGCCAGCTCACCAGGGGCCAGACCTAACTATGGCTACACCTTC.